These 23 T cell receptor beta chains originate from one sample sequenced in a study of cytomegalovirus exposure and HLA in healthy donors. Clones were sequenced by immunoSEQ multiplex PCR, and TCRdb holds only the in-frame ones, with some missing. In the table there are about 200,000 clones, less than 85% of which are singletons. What was sequenced was PBMCs. Receptors were obtained from a woman between 18 and 29 years old in good health and CMV-seronegative.

This chain links TRBV6-6 with TRBJ1-4; D gene uncertain. Germline V lookup: CDR1 MNHNY, CDR2 SVGAGI (reference sequence). This CDR3 region has 14 residues. The V end was cut by 5 bases, the J end by 3 bases, with 10 bases between. CDR3 residues: CASSGLRANEKLFF. CDR3 DNA: TGTGCCAGCAGTGGCCTCCGGGCTAATGAAAAACTGTTTTTT.

The CDR3, as DNA: TGCGCCAGCAGTTTGACTACAGCCGAACAGTACTTC. The encoded protein is CASSLTTAEQYF. The chain carries TRBV5-1 and TRBJ2-7, with D possibly TRBD2 on 5 matching bases. The CDR3 covers 12 residues. Germline CDR1 reads SGHRS; CDR2 reads YFSETQ. Trimming left V 5 bases short and J 10 bases short, with 16 bases between.

The chain is built from TRBV11-2 and TRBJ1-2; 8 nucleotides line up with TRBD1. This CDR3 has 15 amino acids. The V segment lost 5 bases and the J segment 2 bases; nucleotides outside the gene matches: 7. From germline, CDR1 is SGHAT and CDR2 FQNNGV. The DNA for the CDR3 is TGTGCCAGCAGCCCACCGACAGGGGTAAACTATGGCTACACCTTC. Translation gives CASSPPTGVNYGYTF. The entire variable domain, with the rest obtained from reference TRBV11-2 and TRBJ1-2, is as follows: EAGVAQSPRYKIIEKRQSVAFWCNPISGHATLYWYQQILGQGPKLLIQFQNNGVVDDSQLPKDRFSAERLKGVDSTLKIQPAKLEDSAVYLCASSPPTGVNYGYTFGSGTRLTVV.

The V and J genes are TRBV2 and TRBJ1-2; D is unclear. The CDR3 consists of 12 residues. The V gene's germline CDR1 is SNHLY and CDR2 FYNNEI. Between the trimmed V and J ends, which lost 10 bases and 6 bases, there was a span of 15 bases. CDR3 residues: CATRGQEDGYTF. Here the CDR3 DNA reads TGTGCCACCCGGGGTCAAGAGGATGGCTACACCTTC.

This clone appeared a single time. The chain combines TRBV19 with TRBJ2-5, with 8 nucleotides matching TRBD1. The V and J ends lost 6 bases and 3 bases, in that order; junction bases with no gene match: 6. Germline CDR1 and CDR2: LNHDA and SQIVND (reference sequence). This CDR3 comprises 14 residues. DNA of the CDR3: TGTGCCAGTAGGTCAGGACAGGGAAAAGAGACCCAGTACTTC. Protein: CASRSGQGKETQYF.

The rearrangement links TRBV28 to TRBJ1-1; D is ambiguous. CDR1 MDHEN and CDR2 SYDVKM come from the germline V gene. The CDR3 covers 13 residues. Trimming took off 4 bases at V and 5 bases at J, with 11 bases between the two ends. This chain's CDR3 is CASSSGPYTEAFF. In DNA, the CDR3 is TGTGCCAGCAGTTCCGGACCCTATACTGAAGCTTTCTTT.

The chain links TRBV6-6 to TRBJ1-3, with D possibly TRBD1 on 6 matching bases. The germline CDR1 and CDR2 sequences are MNHNY and SVGAGI (reference sequence). V dropped 5 bases and J dropped 7 bases, with 18 bases sitting between them. CDR3 length: 15 amino acids. The CDR3 protein is CASSPAGTSYNTIYF. CDR3 DNA: TGTGCCAGCAGTCCAGCCGGGACATCATACAACACCATATATTTT.

This chain connects TRBV5-1 to TRBJ2-7; 7 nucleotides agree with TRBD2. Germline CDR1 is SGHRS and CDR2 is YFSETQ. With V trimmed by 4 bases and J by 0 bases, 4 bases remained unmatched. This CDR3 contains 14 residues. Written as DNA, the CDR3 is TGCGCCAGCAGCCGGGGGAGGGACTCCTACGAGCAGTACTTC. Translating it yields CASSRGRDSYEQYF.

This clone was counted a single time. This rearrangement joins TRBV27 to TRBJ2-7; the match to TRBD2 covers 7 bases. The trim removed 4 bases at V and 0 bases at J, leaving 9 bases unmatched. Germline loops: CDR1 MNHEY, CDR2 SMNVEV (reference sequence). The CDR3 runs 16 residues. CDR3 nucleotides: TGTGCCAGCAGTTCGGCTAGCGGACACCACTCCTACGAGCAGTACTTC. Its translation is CASSSASGHHSYEQYF.

This clone came up once. J is TRBJ1-1 and V is TRBV5-1; TRBD1 agrees at 8 bases. V gave up 0 bases and J gave up 0 bases; unmatched junction bases: 4. CDR1 and CDR2 (germline): SGHRS, YFSETQ. The CDR3 covers 16 residues. CDR3 sequence: CASSLDRGSVNTEAFF. The CDR3 DNA reads TGCGCCAGCAGCTTGGACAGGGGGAGTGTGAACACTGAAGCTTTCTTT.

The gene calls are TRBV29-1 and TRBJ1-1; tentative D call: TRBD1 (5 bases). CDR3 size: 14 residues. The germline CDR1 and CDR2 sequences are SQVTM and ANQGSEA. Deletions cut 4 bases from V and 0 bases from J, with 12 bases between. The CDR3: CSVAIGGLNTEAFF. The CDR3 DNA reads as TGCAGCGTTGCTATCGGGGGTTTGAACACTGAAGCTTTCTTT.

This chain connects TRBV5-1 to TRBJ2-1; the D call may be TRBD1 or TRBD2 (5 bases each). Germline V gene data show CDR1 as SGHRS and CDR2 as YFSETQ. The V end was cut by 0 bases, the J end by 13 bases, with 8 bases between. The length of the CDR3 is 11 residues. CDR3 bases: TGCGCCAGCAGCTTGGAGGGGAGCCAGTTCTTC. It specifies CASSLEGSQFF.

This clone was observed a handful of times. V usage is TRBV6-1 and J usage is TRBJ2-7, with 11 bases lining up with TRBD2. The CDR3 is made up of 15 amino acids. J was trimmed by 0 bases and V by 10 bases; bases with no gene match: 8. Germline CDR1 reads MNHNS; CDR2 reads SASEGT. The DNA for the CDR3 is TGTGCCACCGGGACTAGCGGTTTTAGCTCCTACGAGCAGTACTTC. Translation gives CATGTSGFSSYEQYF.

This chain links TRBV2 with TRBJ2-3, with 8 bases lining up with TRBD1. With V trimmed by 8 bases and J by 2 bases, 6 bases remained unmatched. The germline gives CDR1 SNHLY, CDR2 FYNNEI. CDR3 length: 14 amino acids. The CDR3, as DNA: TGTGCCAGCGTGGACAGGGCTATCACAGATACGCAGTATTTT. This codes for CASVDRAITDTQYF.

The chain recombines TRBV19 with TRBJ2-3, with D perhaps matching TRBD1 (6 bases). Germline lookup yields CDR1 LNHDA and CDR2 SQIVND (reference sequence). The CDR3 consists of 14 residues. V was trimmed by 10 bases and J by 0 bases, leaving 14 bases between them. CDR3 nucleotides: TGTGCCACAAGACAGGAGCCTAGCACAGATACGCAGTATTTT. Residues: CATRQEPSTDTQYF.

V gene TRBV6-1 combines with J gene TRBJ2-1; D is undetermined. Per the germline V gene, CDR1 is MNHNS and CDR2 is SASEGT. The CDR3 runs 16 residues. V lost 4 bases and J 0 bases, leaving 13 bases between the germline ends. The CDR3 sequence is CASSAELASSYNEQFF. In DNA form, the CDR3 reads TGTGCCAGCAGTGCAGAACTGGCGAGCTCCTACAATGAGCAGTTCTTC.

The rearrangement links TRBV15 to TRBJ2-7; D is undetermined. The CDR3 sequence is 14 residues long. V was clipped by 0 bases and J by 3 bases, with 9 bases between them. Germline lookup yields CDR1 LNHNV and CDR2 YYDKDF (reference sequence). CDR3 in amino acids: CATSRDPVRYEQYF. The CDR3 coding sequence is TGTGCCACCAGCAGAGATCCGGTCCGCTACGAGCAGTACTTC.

This clone was detected only once. The chain joins TRBV28 to TRBJ1-2; 8 positions agree with TRBD1. This CDR3 is built from 15 residues. CDR1 is MDHEN and CDR2 is SYDVKM in the germline V gene. V was clipped by 4 bases and J by 3 bases; unmatched bases: 7. In DNA form, the CDR3 reads TGTGCCAGCAGTTCCCCAGGGGGCCTGCACTATGGCTACACCTTC. This codes for CASSSPGGLHYGYTF.

The gene calls are TRBV4-2 and TRBJ2-5; D is perhaps TRBD2 (5 bases). Germline V lookup: CDR1 LGHNA, CDR2 YNFKEQ. V was shortened by 4 bases and J by 5 bases, with 8 bases between the two germline ends. The CDR3 totals 12 residues. The CDR3 DNA is TGTGCCAGCAGCCGGACGGGGGAGACCCAGTACTTC. Encoded protein: CASSRTGETQYF.

V and J are TRBV30 and TRBJ1-4; D is possibly TRBD1 (5 bases). The germline V and J ends were trimmed by 2 bases and 6 bases, with 13 bases remaining between them. In germline, CDR1 is GTSNPN, CDR2 SVGIG (reference sequence). CDR3 length: 14 residues. DNA of the CDR3: TGTGCCTGGAGTAACACAGGCCTTTATGAAAAACTGTTTTTT. It encodes CAWSNTGLYEKLFF.

This sequence joins TRBV5-1 and TRBJ1-1; D not certain. V was pared by 2 bases and J by 9 bases, with 17 bases between. Per the germline V gene, CDR1 is SGHRS and CDR2 is YFSETQ. There are 14 residues in the CDR3. CDR3 residues: CASSLGRESPKAFF. CDR3 DNA: TGCGCCAGCAGCTTAGGGAGGGAGAGTCCGAAAGCTTTCTTT.

The chain is built from TRBV6-6 and TRBJ2-1; no firm D call. Trimming removed 6 bases from V and 6 bases from J, with 21 bases in between. The germline V gene has CDR1 MNHNY and CDR2 SVGAGI (reference sequence). The CDR3 totals 16 residues. CDR3 sequence reads: CASSPMPGLVGNEQFF. The CDR3 nucleotides read TGTGCCAGCAGCCCTATGCCGGGCCTAGTGGGCAATGAGCAGTTCTTC.

The chain employs TRBV7-6 and TRBJ2-5; D possibly corresponds to TRBD2 (6 bases). Trimming pared 7 bases from V and 0 bases from J, leaving 9 bases between. CDR1 is SGHVS, CDR2 FNYEAQ, per germline. CDR3 size: 13 residues. The CDR3: CASTSSDQETQYF. In nucleotides, the CDR3 is TGTGCCAGCACATCTAGCGACCAAGAGACCCAGTACTTC.